This TCR beta chain appears in the sequencing data of a study of blood T cell repertoires in COVID-19 (dated by TCRdb to 2019 to 2021). At the level of the whole study: Collaborator samples came from the United States, Italy and Spain and covered acute and convalescent phases of COVID-19. The material from the prospective study consisted of cDNA or gDNA derived from T cells, B-cell-depleted T cells, or PBMCs. Deeply sampled blood TCRbeta repertoires from subjects exposed to, actively infected with, or recovered from COVID-19 were included in the dataset. A freely available public database, intended as a resource for researchers studying the immune response to SARS-CoV-2, is where the repertoires were released. The samples were drawn from the first 160 participants of the ongoing ImmuneRACE study and from 1,200 or so subjects provided by 6 global collaborators. Nearly every sample came with metadata listing a de-identified subject ID, COVID-19 status, age in years and sex. Where available, HLA class I and class II types were obtained from metadata supplied by the sample provider rather than from assay-based typing.

Per the germline V gene, SGHTA is the CDR1 and FQGNSA is the CDR2. V has 2 bases trimmed and J has 7 bases trimmed; junction bases matching no gene number 8. From the cysteine through the phenylalanine, the CDR3 covers 16 amino acids. The read is trimmed to its CDR3 DNA, 48 bases read in frame from base 1. Broad study findings and their caveats: The quantity of clinical and demographic metadata differed by source and by participant and was supplied without curation.

TCRbeta CDR3 regions were amplified from genomic DNA using the immunoSEQ Assay, a bias-controlled multiplex PCR. Turning to the authors' computational methods: Nucleated cell counts per sample were estimated from amplification of reference gene primers within the assay. Sequence reads were collapsed and filtered to measure the absolute abundance of every unique TCRbeta CDR3 rearrangement. For each sample, productive Simpson clonality was calculated by taking the square root of Simpson's diversity index across productive rearrangements. TCRdb holds this immuneACCESS table with in-frame rearrangements only. Some clones are missing; in checked studies, unresolved V genes explain under half, and the rest has no known cause. The V and J calls and the clone size are those of that table, but D and trimming were determined from the DNA. Present in this sample are 200,000 to 250,000 clones, approximately 90% of which were seen just once. The ten largest account for approximately 2.4% of the sample.

In Seattle, one collaborating source enrolled patients while the infection was active and tracked those patients longitudinally over the course of disease. Whole blood was collected in K2EDTA tubes by collaborating institutions according to the institutions' own protocols. For TCRbeta analysis, collaborators shipped samples as frozen whole blood, isolated PBMCs, or DNA extracted from either of those sample types. For this clone: Its antigen specificity is not known. Base qualities are not at hand, and no much larger clone is one base apart.

This clonotype originated in a man aged 30 to 39 with COVID-19, enrolled during active disease. The chain is encoded by TRBV7-2 joined to TRBJ1-2; the junction holds 12 bases that match TRBD1. The sample comprised peripheral blood. The DNA sequence is given as TGTGCCAGCAGCTTATACCGGGACAGGGGGCTCCGTGGCTACACCTTC. It encodes CASSLYRDRGLRGYTF.